What follows are 18 T cell receptor beta chains derived from one specimen sequenced in a study of T-cell reconstitution after alpha-beta-depleted transplantation in children. Unique molecular identifiers were built into the TCRbeta library. TCRdb redid the calling of the PCR reads with MiXCR, one entry per CDR3 protein. The repertoire has about half a million distinct CDR3 sequences, around 13% of them found once; the top ten carry over 5.5%. The sequencing used PBMCs from the stem cell graft donor, collected from the stem cell graft. These receptors originate from a human donor who donated a stem cell graft to a child with combined immunodeficiency.

At least ten counts were recorded for this clonotype. This chain uses TRBV20-1 with TRBJ1-5; 11 bases fit TRBD1. J was trimmed by 7 bases and V by 5 bases; bases with no gene match: 7. The V gene's germline CDR1 is DFQATT and CDR2 SNEGSKA (reference sequence). The CDR3 has 14 residues. CDR3 region: CSAVRDRGNQPQHF. CDR3 nucleotide sequence: TGCAGTGCTGTAAGGGACAGGGGGAACCAGCCCCAGCATTTT.

This clonotype was observed a handful of times. A junction end diverges from the germline sequence, so it may reflect a read error. CDR3 sequence (DNA): TGCGCCAGCAGATTGGATCCACAGGGCTCGAAGACCCAGTACTTC. Its protein product is CASRLDPQGSKTQYF. The chain recombines TRBV5-1 with TRBJ2-5; the D gene is possibly TRBD1 (6 bases). From germline, CDR1 is SGHRS and CDR2 YFSETQ. This CDR3 region has 15 residues.

This clonotype was counted between two and nine times. J is TRBJ1-5 and V is TRBV18; a possible D gene is TRBD1 (5 bases). Germline V gene lookup returns CDR1 KGHSH and CDR2 LQKENI. The CDR3 loop spans 13 amino acids. V was clipped by 6 bases and J by 9 bases, with 15 bases between them. The CDR3 loop is CASSLEGPSPQHF. CDR3 DNA: TGTGCCAGCTCGCTGGAGGGGCCGTCGCCCCAGCATTTT.

V gene TRBV6-5 combines with J gene TRBJ2-1; 7 positions match TRBD2. CDR1 and CDR2 (germline): MNHEY, SVGAGI. This CDR3 contains 18 residues. V dropped 0 bases and J dropped 10; count of bases not matched to a gene: 18. CDR3 bases: TGTGCCAGCAGTTACTCTTTCAGCTGGGCCCATGGGGAGGGGGAGCAGTTCTTC. Its translation is CASSYSFSWAHGEGEQFF.

The chain employs TRBV5-6 and TRBJ2-2, with D maybe TRBD1 (5 bases). The CDR3 length is 14 residues. The V end lost 3 bases, the J end lost 0 bases, and 6 bases lay between the germline ends. Germline V CDR1 and CDR2: SGHDT, YYEEEE. DNA of the CDR3: TGTGCCAGCAGCTCGGACACGAACACCGGGGAGCTGTTTTTT. Protein: CASSSDTNTGELFF.

This clonotype has a handful of counts. The chain links TRBV4-1 to TRBJ2-1; 12 bases match TRBD2. CDR1 is MGHRA and CDR2 is YSYEKL in the germline V gene. Losses at the gene ends were 1 base for V and 8 bases for J; bases not matched to a gene: 6. The CDR3 is made up of 16 amino acids. Here the CDR3 DNA reads TGCGCCAGCAGCCAAGCTAGCGGGAGGGCCTCATATGAGCAGTTCTTC. Amino acid sequence: CASSQASGRASYEQFF.

A few counts support this clonotype. The genes are TRBV7-8 and TRBJ2-3, with D uncertain. Germline V CDR1 and CDR2: SGHVS, FQNEAQ. With 4 bases removed from V and 4 bases from J, the gap between germline ends came to 18 bases. The CDR3 extends over 16 amino acids. CDR3 nucleotides: TGTGCCAGCAGCTCCCTCTCGCGCGGCTCACCAGATACGCAGTATTTT. Encoded protein: CASSSLSRGSPDTQYF.

The chain employs TRBV7-2 and TRBJ2-7; 9 bases agree with TRBD1. This CDR3 region has 15 residues. In germline, CDR1 is SGHTA, CDR2 FQGNSA. Trimming removed 5 bases from V and 1 base from J; junction bases left unmatched: 6. Here the CDR3 DNA reads TGTGCCAGCAGCCCGTTAGGACAGGGGTCCTACGAGCAGTACTTC. Its protein product is CASSPLGQGSYEQYF.

V is TRBV11-2 and J is TRBJ2-5; either TRBD1 or TRBD2 may supply D (5 bases each). Germline values: CDR1 SGHAT, CDR2 FQNNGV. V was clipped by 4 bases and J by 0 bases, with 18 bases between them. The CDR3 is 17 residues long. The CDR3, as DNA: TGTGCCAGCAGCTCGGGACGAAACAGCAAGTACCAAGAGACCCAGTACTTC. Translated, it gives CASSSGRNSKYQETQYF. Complete variable domain (other parts from reference TRBV11-2 and TRBJ2-5): EAGVAQSPRYKIIEKRQSVAFWCNPISGHATLYWYQQILGQGPKLLIQFQNNGVVDDSQLPKDRFSAERLKGVDSTLKIQPAKLEDSAVYLCASSSGRNSKYQETQYFGPGTRLLVL.

The CDR3 nucleotides are TGTGCCAGCAGTTACGGACTAGCGGGGGGGGGTCCAGATACGCAGTATTTT. It codes for CASSYGLAGGGPDTQYF. The chain uses TRBV6-5 and TRBJ2-3; TRBD2 matches at 15 bases. There are 17 residues in the CDR3. With 2 bases clipped from V and 4 bases from J, the junction kept 4 bases outside the gene matches. Germline V gives CDR1 MNHEY, CDR2 SVGAGI.

This clonotype occurred a few times. This chain uses TRBV4-3 with TRBJ1-5; no reliable D call. Trimming took 1 base from V and 4 from J, leaving 11 bases between them. The CDR3 sequence is 15 residues long. CDR1 and CDR2 (germline): LGHNA, YSLEER. The CDR3 loop reads CASSQGVLSNQPQHF. The CDR3 DNA is TGCGCCAGCAGCCAAGGGGTCCTTTCAAATCAGCCCCAGCATTTT.

The chain employs TRBV10-3 and TRBJ2-3; TRBD2 matches 9 bases. J gave up 3 bases and V 10 bases, and 11 bases lay outside the gene matches. The germline CDR1 and CDR2 sequences are ENHRY and SYGVKD. The CDR3 extends over 15 amino acids. The CDR3 sequence: CATNSGTSMTDTQYF. The CDR3 DNA reads TGTGCCACCAACTCCGGGACTAGCATGACAGATACGCAGTATTTT.

The chain links TRBV12-3 or TRBV12-4 to TRBJ1-2; TRBD1 matches at 11 bases. Trimming at V came to 2 bases and at J to 7 bases, leaving 6 bases not matched to a gene. The CDR3 is 15 amino acids. Here the CDR3 reads CASSLTGQGAPGYTF. In DNA, the CDR3 is TGTGCCAGCAGTTTAACAGGACAGGGGGCGCCTGGCTACACCTTC.

This clonotype was observed many times. The V call is TRBV20-1, the J call TRBJ2-3; D call uncertain. V shed 2 bases and J shed 2 bases, with 5 bases lying between them. The germline V gene encodes CDR1 DFQATT and CDR2 SNEGSKA (reference sequence). This CDR3 comprises 12 residues. The CDR3 sequence is CSARTITDTQYF. The CDR3, as DNA: TGCAGTGCTAGAACCATCACAGATACGCAGTATTTT.

V usage is TRBV2 and J usage is TRBJ1-6, with D hard to call. The CDR3 loop spans 15 amino acids. Between the trimmed V and J ends, which lost 3 bases and 7 bases, there was a span of 13 bases. Germline V gives CDR1 SNHLY, CDR2 FYNNEI. The CDR3 is CASSEWRNWNSPLHF. DNA of the CDR3: TGTGCCAGCAGTGAGTGGCGGAATTGGAATTCACCCCTCCACTTT.

This clonotype showed up just a few times. The rearrangement joins TRBV18 to TRBJ2-1; TRBD1 matches at 7 bases. The germline V gene has CDR1 KGHSH and CDR2 LQKENI. V was clipped by 6 bases and J by 6 bases; unmatched bases: 8. This CDR3 comprises 14 residues. The CDR3 loop reads CASSTGSLVNEQFF. Here the CDR3 DNA reads TGTGCCAGCTCGACAGGGAGTTTGGTCAATGAGCAGTTCTTC.

As to this clonotype: A much larger clone sits a single nucleotide away, making a read error possible. The conserved phenylalanine or tryptophan normally closing the CDR3 is absent here, so this likely arose from a read error. For the CDR3, the DNA is TGTGCCTGGAACACCAATACGGGTGGTGAGCAGTTCTTA. It yields the protein CAWNTNTGGEQFL. The chain is built from TRBV30 and TRBJ2-1; D is unresolved. CDR1 and CDR2 from the germline V gene are GTSNPN and SVGIG (reference sequence). The CDR3 covers 13 residues. Trimming removed 4 bases from V and 9 bases from J, with 16 bases in between.

The chain is built from TRBV6-2 or TRBV6-3 and TRBJ2-1; no clear D gene. Germline CDR1 and CDR2: MNHEY and SVGEGT. The V end was cut by 5 bases, the J end by 10 bases, with 9 bases between. The length of the CDR3 is 11 residues. This CDR3 is CASSLDWEQFF. CDR3 coding DNA: TGTGCCAGCAGTCTGGATTGGGAGCAGTTCTTC.